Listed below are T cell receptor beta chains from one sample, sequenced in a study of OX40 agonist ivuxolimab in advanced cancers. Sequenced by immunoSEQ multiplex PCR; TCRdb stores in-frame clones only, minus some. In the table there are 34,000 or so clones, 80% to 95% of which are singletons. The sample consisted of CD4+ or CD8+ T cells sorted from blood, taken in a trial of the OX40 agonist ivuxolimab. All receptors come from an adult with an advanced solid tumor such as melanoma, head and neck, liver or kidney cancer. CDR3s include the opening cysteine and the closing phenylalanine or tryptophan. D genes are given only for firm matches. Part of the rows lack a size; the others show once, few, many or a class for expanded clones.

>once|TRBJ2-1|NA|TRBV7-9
TGTGCCAGCAGCTTAGCGGAGGCCTACAATGAGCAGTTCTTC
CASSLAEAYNEQFF
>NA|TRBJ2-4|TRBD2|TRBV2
TGTGCCAGCATCCTCCGGGAGGGCCTACAAGGAGGCAAAAACATTCAGTACTTC
CASILREGLQGGKNIQYF
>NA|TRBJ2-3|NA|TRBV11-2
TGTGCCAGCAGCTGGGGCACAGATACGCAGTATTTT
CASSWGTDTQYF
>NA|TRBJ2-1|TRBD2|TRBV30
TGTGCCTGGAGTGGACTAGCGGGATTGTACAATGAGCAGTTCTTC
CAWSGLAGLYNEQFF
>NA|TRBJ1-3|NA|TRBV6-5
TGTGCCAGCAGTACCCTGGCCGGGCGCGGAAACACCATATATTTT
CASSTLAGRGNTIYF
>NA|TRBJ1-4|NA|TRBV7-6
TGTGCCAGCAGCTCAAGTACAGGATATGAAAAACTGTTTTTT
CASSSSTGYEKLFF
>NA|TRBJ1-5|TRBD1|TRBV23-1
TGCGCCAGCAGTCAGCCCCGGGACAGGGGGTTTCGGCCCCAGCATTTT
CASSQPRDRGFRPQHF
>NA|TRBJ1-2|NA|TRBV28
TGTGCCATCAGAAACCTCGGAGGGGTTGGCTACACCTTC
CAIRNLGGVGYTF
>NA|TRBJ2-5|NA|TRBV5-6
TGTGCCAGCAGCTTGGATGAGACCCAGTACTTC
CASSLDETQYF
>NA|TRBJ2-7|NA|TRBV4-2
TGTGCCAGCAGCCAAGACCCCTACGAGCAGTACTTC
CASSQDPYEQYF
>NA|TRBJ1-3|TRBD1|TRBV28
TGTGCCAGCATGATACAGGGGACTGGAAACACCATATATTTT
CASMIQGTGNTIYF
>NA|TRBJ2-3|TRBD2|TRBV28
TGTGCCAGCAGGCGACTAGCGGGGTCCACAGATACGCAGTATTTT
CASRRLAGSTDTQYF
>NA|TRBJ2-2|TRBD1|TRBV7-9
TGTGCCAGCAGTCGTACAGGGGGCGAAGTCCTCGGGGAGCTGTTTTTT
CASSRTGGEVLGELFF
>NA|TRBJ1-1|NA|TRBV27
TGTGCCAGCAGCTCAGGGGTGGGCTTGAACACTGAAGCTTTCTTT
CASSSGVGLNTEAFF
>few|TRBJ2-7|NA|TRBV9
TGTGCCAGCAGCGTAGAGGGGACTCCTTACGAGCAGTACTTC
CASSVEGTPYEQYF
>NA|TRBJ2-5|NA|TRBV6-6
TGTGCCAGCAGTTACAGGGAGTACGAGACCCAGTACTTC
CASSYREYETQYF
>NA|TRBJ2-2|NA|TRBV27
TGTGCCAGCAGTTTCGGCTGGGCCACCGGGGAGCTGTTTTTT
CASSFGWATGELFF
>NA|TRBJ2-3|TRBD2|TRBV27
TGTGCCAGCAGTGACGGGGGGTTTGAGATTAGCACAGATACGCAGTATTTT
CASSDGGFEISTDTQYF
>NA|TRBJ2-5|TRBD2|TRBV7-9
TGTGCCAGCAGACGGACTAGCGGGTCCCAAGAGACCCAGTACTTC
CASRRTSGSQETQYF
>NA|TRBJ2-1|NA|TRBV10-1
TGCGCCAGCAGTGAGTCGACGACGACGCGAGCCTACAATGAGCAGTTCTTC
CASSESTTTRAYNEQFF
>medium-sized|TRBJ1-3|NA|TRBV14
TGTGCCAGCAGCCAAGCCCGAGGGGCTGGAAACACCATATATTTT
CASSQARGAGNTIYF
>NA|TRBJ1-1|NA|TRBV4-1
TGCGCCAGCAGCCAATTGAACACTGAAGCTTTCTTT
CASSQLNTEAFF
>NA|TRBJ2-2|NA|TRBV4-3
TGCGCCAGCAGCCAAGATTCGGCAGGGAACACCGGGGAGCTGTTTTTT
CASSQDSAGNTGELFF
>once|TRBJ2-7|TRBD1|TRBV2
TGTGCCAGCAAACCGGGACAGGGGGAGTACTTC
CASKPGQGEYF